The source of this TCR beta chain is a study of cytotoxic CD8 clonotypes in ibrutinib-treated CLL. Notes on the study in general: Shared public clonotypes were rare, and on treatment they either got smaller or stayed the same. Baseline levels of clonality went above those of age-matched healthy donors and moved with circulating CD8+ T-cell counts.

The CDR3 consists of 16 residues. CDR1 KGHSH and CDR2 LQKENI come from the germline V gene. V was clipped by 2 bases and J by 4 bases; unmatched bases: 7. With respect to this clone: Its matching antigen is unknown.

Depth targeted 1 in 200,000 to 1 in 1 million T cells, averaging roughly 9.7x coverage per clonotype. Generated by immunoSEQ multiplex PCR, the TCRdb table keeps only in-frame clones and is missing some. The sample carries approximately 130,000 clones, roughly 80% recorded once. Investigators sourced about 2 micrograms of genomic DNA from cryopreserved PBMCs for TCR beta libraries. The genes are TRBV18 and TRBJ1-5; 8 nucleotides align to TRBD1. Sequenced material: PBMCs, taken after 24 months of ibrutinib treatment. The receptor's source is a human donor with chronic lymphocytic leukemia. CDR3 protein: CASSPYPGGKNQPQHF. CDR3 bases: TGTGCCAGCTCACCATACCCAGGGGGCAAAAATCAGCCCCAGCATTTT.